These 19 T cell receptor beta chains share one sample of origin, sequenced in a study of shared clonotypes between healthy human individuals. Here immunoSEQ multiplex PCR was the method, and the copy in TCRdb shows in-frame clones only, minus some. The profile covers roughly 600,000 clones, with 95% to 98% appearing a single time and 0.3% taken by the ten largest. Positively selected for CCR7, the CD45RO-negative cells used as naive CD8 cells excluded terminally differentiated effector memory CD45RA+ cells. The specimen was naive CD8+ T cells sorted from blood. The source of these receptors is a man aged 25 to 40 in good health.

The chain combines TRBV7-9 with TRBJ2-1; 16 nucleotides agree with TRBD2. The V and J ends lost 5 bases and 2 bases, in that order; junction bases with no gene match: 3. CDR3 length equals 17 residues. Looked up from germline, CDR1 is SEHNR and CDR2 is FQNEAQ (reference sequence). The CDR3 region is CASSRGTSGRAYNEQFF. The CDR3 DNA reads TGTGCCAGCAGCCGCGGGACTAGCGGGAGGGCCTACAATGAGCAGTTCTTC.

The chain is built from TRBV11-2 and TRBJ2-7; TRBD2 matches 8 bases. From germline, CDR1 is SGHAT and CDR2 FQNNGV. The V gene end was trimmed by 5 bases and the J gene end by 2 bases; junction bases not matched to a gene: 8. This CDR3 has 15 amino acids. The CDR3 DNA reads TGTGCCAGCAGCGCTCCGGGACTAGGGACCTACGAGCAGTACTTC. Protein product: CASSAPGLGTYEQYF.

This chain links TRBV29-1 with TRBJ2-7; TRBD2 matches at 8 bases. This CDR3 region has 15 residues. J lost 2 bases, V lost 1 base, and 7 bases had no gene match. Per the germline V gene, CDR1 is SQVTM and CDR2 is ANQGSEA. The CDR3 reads CSVEGSSGPTYEQYF. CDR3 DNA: TGCAGCGTTGAAGGGTCTAGCGGGCCGACCTACGAGCAGTACTTC.

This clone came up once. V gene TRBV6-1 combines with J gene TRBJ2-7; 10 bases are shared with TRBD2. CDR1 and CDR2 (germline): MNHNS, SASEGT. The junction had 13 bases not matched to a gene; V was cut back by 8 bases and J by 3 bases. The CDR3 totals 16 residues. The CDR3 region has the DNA TGTGCCAGCCGAGAAGCAATACTAGCGGGAAACTACGAGCAGTACTTC. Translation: CASREAILAGNYEQYF.

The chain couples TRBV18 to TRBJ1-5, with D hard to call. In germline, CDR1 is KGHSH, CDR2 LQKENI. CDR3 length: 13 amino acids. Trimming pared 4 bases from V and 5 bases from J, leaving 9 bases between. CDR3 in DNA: TGTGCCAGCTCACGGTCTCGGGATCAGCCCCAGCATTTT. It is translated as CASSRSRDQPQHF.

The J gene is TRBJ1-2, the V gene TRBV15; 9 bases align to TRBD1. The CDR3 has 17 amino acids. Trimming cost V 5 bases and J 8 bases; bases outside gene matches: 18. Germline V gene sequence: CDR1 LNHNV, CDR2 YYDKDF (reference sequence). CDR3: CATSDQNTGDRVRGYTF. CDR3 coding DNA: TGTGCCACCAGCGACCAGAACACAGGGGACAGGGTACGAGGCTACACCTTC.

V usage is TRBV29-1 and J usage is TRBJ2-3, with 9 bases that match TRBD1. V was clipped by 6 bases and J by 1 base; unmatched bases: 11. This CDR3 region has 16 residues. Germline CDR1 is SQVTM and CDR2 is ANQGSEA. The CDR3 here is CSVAPGQGRGTDTQYF. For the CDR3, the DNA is TGCAGCGTCGCGCCGGGACAGGGTAGAGGCACAGATACGCAGTATTTT.

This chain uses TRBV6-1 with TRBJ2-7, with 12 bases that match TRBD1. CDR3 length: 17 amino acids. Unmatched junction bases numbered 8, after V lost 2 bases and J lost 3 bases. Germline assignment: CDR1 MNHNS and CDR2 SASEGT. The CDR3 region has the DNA TGTGCCAGCAGTGAAAGGAGTAGGGACAGGGGGCGCTACGAGCAGTACTTC. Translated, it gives CASSERSRDRGRYEQYF.

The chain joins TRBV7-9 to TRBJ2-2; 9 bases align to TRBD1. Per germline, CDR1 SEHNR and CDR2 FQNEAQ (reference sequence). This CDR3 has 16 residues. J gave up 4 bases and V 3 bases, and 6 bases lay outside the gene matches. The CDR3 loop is CASSLTGTGITGELFF. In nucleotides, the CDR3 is TGTGCCAGCAGCTTGACCGGGACAGGGATCACCGGGGAGCTGTTTTTT.

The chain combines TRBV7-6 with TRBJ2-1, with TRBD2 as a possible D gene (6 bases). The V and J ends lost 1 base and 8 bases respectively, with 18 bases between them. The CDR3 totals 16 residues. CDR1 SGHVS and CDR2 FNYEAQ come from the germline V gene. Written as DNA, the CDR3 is TGTGCCAGCAGCTTAGAGGTGGGAGGTCCATGGGATGAGCAGTTCTTC. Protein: CASSLEVGGPWDEQFF. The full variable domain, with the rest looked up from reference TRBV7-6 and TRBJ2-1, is GAGVSQSPRYKVTKRGQDVALRCDPISGHVSLYWYRQALGQGPEFLTYFNYEAQQDKSGLPNDRFSAERPEGSISTLTIQRTEQRDSAMYRCASSLEVGGPWDEQFFGPGTRLTVL.

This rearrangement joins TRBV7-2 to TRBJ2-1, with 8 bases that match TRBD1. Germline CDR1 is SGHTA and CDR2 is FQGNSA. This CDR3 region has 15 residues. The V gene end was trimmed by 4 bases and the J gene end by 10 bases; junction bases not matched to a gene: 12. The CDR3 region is CASSYVRGPSREQFF. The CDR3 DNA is TGTGCCAGCAGCTACGTCAGGGGGCCCTCCAGGGAGCAGTTCTTC. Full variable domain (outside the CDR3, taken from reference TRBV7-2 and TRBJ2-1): GAGVSQSPSNKVTEKGKDVELRCDPISGHTALYWYRQSLGQGLEFLIYFQGNSAPDKSGLPSDRFSAERTGGSVSTLTIQRTQQEDSAVYLCASSYVRGPSREQFFGPGTRLTVL.

CDR3 protein: CASASGSRYNEQFF. The CDR3 coding sequence is TGCGCCAGCGCTAGCGGGAGTAGATACAATGAGCAGTTCTTC. V usage is TRBV10-2 and J usage is TRBJ2-1, with 10 bases identical to TRBD2. This CDR3 is built from 14 residues. Germline CDR1 reads WSHSY; CDR2 reads SAAADI. Trimming removed 8 bases from V and 4 bases from J; junction bases left unmatched: 5.

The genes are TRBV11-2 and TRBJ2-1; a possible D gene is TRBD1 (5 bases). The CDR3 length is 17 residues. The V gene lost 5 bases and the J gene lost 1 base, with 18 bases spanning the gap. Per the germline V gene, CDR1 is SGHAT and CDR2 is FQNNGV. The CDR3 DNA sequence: TGTGCCAGCAGCGAAAACCCCATGCCAGGGTCCTACAATGAGCAGTTCTTC. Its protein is CASSENPMPGSYNEQFF.

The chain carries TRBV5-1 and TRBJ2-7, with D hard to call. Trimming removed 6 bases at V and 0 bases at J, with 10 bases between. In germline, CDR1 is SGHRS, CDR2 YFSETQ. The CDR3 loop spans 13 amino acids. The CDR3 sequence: CASNLGPSYEQYF. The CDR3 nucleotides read TGCGCCAGCAACCTCGGGCCCTCCTACGAGCAGTACTTC.

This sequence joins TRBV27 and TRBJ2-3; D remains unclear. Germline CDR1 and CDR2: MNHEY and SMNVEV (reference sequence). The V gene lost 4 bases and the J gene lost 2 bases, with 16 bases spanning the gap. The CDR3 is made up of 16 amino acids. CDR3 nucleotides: TGTGCCAGCAGTTCATCCACCAGCGTATTCACAGATACGCAGTATTTT. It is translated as CASSSSTSVFTDTQYF.

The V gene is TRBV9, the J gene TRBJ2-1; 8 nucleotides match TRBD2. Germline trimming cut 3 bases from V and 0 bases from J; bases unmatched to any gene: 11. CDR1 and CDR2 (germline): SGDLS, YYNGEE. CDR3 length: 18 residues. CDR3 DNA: TGTGCCAGCAGCGCCCCCGGACTAGCTGGGAGCTCCTACAATGAGCAGTTCTTC. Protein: CASSAPGLAGSSYNEQFF.

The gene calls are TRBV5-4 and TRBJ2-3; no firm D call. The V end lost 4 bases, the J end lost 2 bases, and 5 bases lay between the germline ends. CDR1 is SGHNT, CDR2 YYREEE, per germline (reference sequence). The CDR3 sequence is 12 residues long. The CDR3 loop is CASSPATDTQYF. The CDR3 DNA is TGTGCCAGCAGCCCCGCCACAGATACGCAGTATTTT.

DNA of the CDR3: TGTGCCACCCGAACCACCTACGAGCAGTACTTC. It specifies CATRTTYEQYF. V gene TRBV27 combines with J gene TRBJ2-7; D is undetermined. The CDR3 is 11 amino acids. Trimming removed 10 bases at V and 2 bases at J, with 9 bases between. In germline, CDR1 is MNHEY, CDR2 SMNVEV (reference sequence).

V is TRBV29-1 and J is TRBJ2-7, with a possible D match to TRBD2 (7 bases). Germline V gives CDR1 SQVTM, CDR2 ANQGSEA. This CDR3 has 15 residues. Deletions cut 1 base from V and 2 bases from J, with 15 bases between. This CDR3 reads CSVEGFAGAPYEQYF. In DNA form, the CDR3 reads TGCAGCGTTGAAGGATTTGCGGGGGCCCCCTACGAGCAGTACTTC.